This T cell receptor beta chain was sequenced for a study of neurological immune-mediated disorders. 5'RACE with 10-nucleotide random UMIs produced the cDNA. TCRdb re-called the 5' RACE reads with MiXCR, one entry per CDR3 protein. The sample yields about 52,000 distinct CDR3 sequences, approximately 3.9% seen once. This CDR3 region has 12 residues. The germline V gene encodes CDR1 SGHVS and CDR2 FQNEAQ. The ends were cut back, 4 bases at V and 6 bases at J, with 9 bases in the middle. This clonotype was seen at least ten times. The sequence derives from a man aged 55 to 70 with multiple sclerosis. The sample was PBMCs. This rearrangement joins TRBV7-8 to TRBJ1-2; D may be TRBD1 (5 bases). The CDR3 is CASSSTADGYTF. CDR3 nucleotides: TGTGCCAGCAGCTCGACAGCCGATGGCTACACCTTC.